This entry features one T cell receptor beta chain sequence. These data are taken from a study of blood T cell repertoires in COVID-19. About the research overall: Whether acute or convalescent, the COVID-19 samples came from the United States, Italy and Spain. PBMCs, B-cell-depleted T cells, or T cells were the source of the cDNA or gDNA that made up the material.

The V gene end was trimmed by 6 bases and the J gene end by 7 bases; junction bases not matched to a gene: 8. Germline V gene sequence: CDR1 MNHEY, CDR2 SMNVEV (reference sequence). This CDR3 contains 15 residues. Original analysis: Amplifying reference gene primers gave estimates of nucleated cell counts. The assay was immunoSEQ multiplex PCR, and TCRdb's table has in-frame clones only and misses some. The V and J calls and the clone size are those of that table, but D and trimming were determined from the DNA. Here the sample spans about 190,000 clones, approximately 81% being singletons. The chain employs TRBV27 and TRBJ1-6, with 8 nucleotides matching TRBD1. The sample taken for sequencing was peripheral blood. The receptor comes from a human donor in a cohort sampled during active COVID-19. This CDR3 is CASRIGQGGNSPLHF. The CDR3 bases are TGTGCCAGCAGGATCGGACAGGGAGGCAATTCACCCCTCCACTTT.